This T cell receptor beta chain was sequenced for a study of cytomegalovirus exposure and HLA in healthy donors. Use of 60 Vbeta and 13 Jbeta primers characterized the PCR. Libraries were prepared by immunoSEQ multiplex PCR; TCRdb keeps only in-frame clonotypes and omits some of them. This sample has tens of thousands of clones, with 79% found just once. Points on this clone: Its antigen is not known.

Study results and limitations: A later analysis linked 15,000 to 20,000 TCR beta sequences to HLA alleles at 0.05 false discovery rate.

The receptor was isolated from a woman in her thirties or forties in good health and CMV-seropositive. Sequencing input: PBMCs.

The CDR3 protein is CASSSGLSYNEQFF. CDR3 bases: TGTGCCAGCAGTTCGGGACTATCCTACAATGAGCAGTTCTTC. This chain links TRBV6-5 with TRBJ2-1; 7 nucleotides agree with TRBD2. Germline V lookup: CDR1 MNHEY, CDR2 SVGAGI. The trim removed 4 bases at V and 1 base at J, leaving 1 base unmatched. The CDR3 sequence is 14 residues long.